These 29 T cell receptor beta chains originate from one sample sequenced in a study of T-cell reconstitution after alpha-beta-depleted transplantation in children. The library targeted TCRbeta and was prepared with unique molecular identifiers. TCRdb analysed the PCR reads with MiXCR anew, one entry per CDR3 protein. The sample lists 450,000 to 700,000 distinct CDR3 sequences, 27% seen once, with about 35% in the top ten. Sequences were derived from PBMCs, sampled before TCRalphabeta/CD19-depleted stem cell transplant. These TCRs come from a boy under two years old with Wiskott-Aldrich syndrome, due to receive a stem cell transplant.

This clonotype was counted only a few times. The chain links TRBV6-1 to TRBJ1-1, with D unclear. The CDR3 sequence is 14 residues long. Trimming removed 5 bases at V and 10 bases at J, with 20 bases between. Germline V lookup: CDR1 MNHNS, CDR2 SASEGT. The CDR3 DNA reads as TGTGCCAGCAGTACCCCTCGGTCCATGAATGGAGCTTTCTTT. Protein sequence: CASSTPRSMNGAFF.

This chain links TRBV5-1 with TRBJ2-1, with D hard to call. CDR3 length: 13 amino acids. Germline-derived CDR1 and CDR2 are SGHRS and YFSETQ. Between the trimmed V and J ends, which lost 2 bases and 6 bases, there was a span of 9 bases. The CDR3 protein is CASSLSKPNEQFF. The CDR3 region has the DNA TGCGCCAGCAGCTTAAGTAAGCCCAATGAGCAGTTCTTC.

The CDR3 DNA is TGTGCCAGCAGCGAGACTAGCGGGCGAGTGTGGACCGGGGAGCTGTTTTTT. This encodes CASSETSGRVWTGELFF. The V gene is TRBV27, the J gene TRBJ2-2; TRBD2 matches 10 bases. The V gene's germline CDR1 is MNHEY and CDR2 SMNVEV (reference sequence). The CDR3 has 17 residues. The J segment lost 5 bases and the V segment lost 6 bases, leaving 12 bases of the junction unmatched.

The chain has TRBV9 and TRBJ2-2, with D possibly being TRBD2 (5 bases). This CDR3 comprises 16 residues. From germline, CDR1 is SGDLS and CDR2 YYNGEE. The V and J ends lost 4 bases and 0 bases respectively, with 13 bases between them. The CDR3, as DNA: TGTGCCAGCAGCCGAACGGGGTCGTCGAACACCGGGGAGCTGTTTTTT. Protein product: CASSRTGSSNTGELFF.

This clonotype occurred a few times. This chain links TRBV5-6 with TRBJ2-2, with 9 bases fitting TRBD2. CDR3 size: 14 residues. V lost 7 bases to trimming and J lost 6 bases; unmatched junction nucleotides: 7. Germline CDR1 is SGHDT and CDR2 is YYEEEE. DNA of the CDR3: TGTGCCAGCTCCGGGACTAGCAGGCCCGGGGAGCTGTTTTTT. Its translation: CASSGTSRPGELFF.

This clonotype was seen a few times. DNA for the CDR3: TGCAGTGCTACACAGGGAGGAGCGGTTGGCTACACCTTC. It yields the protein CSATQGGAVGYTF. The rearrangement links TRBV20-1 to TRBJ1-2, with D possibly matching TRBD1 (6 bases). The CDR3 has 13 amino acids. Germline V gene data show CDR1 as DFQATT and CDR2 as SNEGSKA (reference sequence). Trimming cost V 4 bases and J 7 bases, with 16 bases left between them.

The table lists this clonotype with many counts. This chain connects TRBV29-1 to TRBJ2-1; the match to TRBD2 covers 8 bases. CDR1 is SQVTM and CDR2 is ANQGSEA in the germline V gene. The CDR3 sequence is 9 residues long. Trimming removed 6 bases from V and 15 bases from J; junction bases left unmatched: 4. CDR3 amino acids: CSVGTSRFF. DNA for the CDR3: TGCAGCGTGGGGACTAGTAGGTTCTTC.

This rearrangement joins TRBV5-1 to TRBJ2-2; D call uncertain. Germline CDR1 reads SGHRS; CDR2 reads YFSETQ. V lost 2 bases, J lost 0 bases, and 8 bases lay in between. The CDR3 consists of 15 residues. Written as DNA, the CDR3 is TGCGCCAGCAGCTTTGGGCCCCCGAACACCGGGGAGCTGTTTTTT. The encoded protein is CASSFGPPNTGELFF.

V usage is TRBV5-4 and J usage is TRBJ1-6; TRBD1 agrees at 10 bases. The CDR3 is 19 residues long. CDR1 and CDR2 (germline): SGHNT, YYREEE (reference sequence). Trimming removed 4 bases from V and 0 bases from J; junction bases left unmatched: 10. The CDR3 here is CASSIGQGVPSSYNSPLHF. Here the CDR3 DNA reads TGTGCCAGCAGCATTGGACAGGGGGTACCTAGCTCCTATAATTCACCCCTCCACTTT.

This clonotype was counted a few times. The rearrangement uses TRBV7-9 and TRBJ1-5, with D possibly being TRBD1 (5 bases). Germline values: CDR1 SEHNR, CDR2 FQNEAQ (reference sequence). V dropped 4 bases and J dropped 3 bases, with 7 bases sitting between them. This CDR3 has 13 residues. CDR3 residues: CASSWGDNQPQHF. The CDR3 nucleotides read TGTGCCAGCAGCTGGGGGGACAATCAGCCCCAGCATTTT.

Only a few counts were recorded for this clonotype. This sequence joins TRBV12-3 or TRBV12-4 and TRBJ2-7; no clear D gene. V gave up 5 bases and J gave up 3 bases, with 17 bases separating them. The CDR3 spans 15 residues. The CDR3 is CASSPTTPRGYEQYF. The CDR3 DNA reads as TGTGCCAGCAGTCCTACTACCCCAAGAGGCTACGAGCAGTACTTC.

This chain links TRBV12-3 or TRBV12-4 with TRBJ1-2; 8 bases fit TRBD1. The V gene end was trimmed by 3 bases and the J gene end by 5 bases; junction bases not matched to a gene: 5. This CDR3 contains 14 residues. Here the CDR3 reads CASSFGQGGYGYTF. The CDR3 DNA follows: TGTGCCAGCAGTTTTGGACAGGGCGGGTATGGCTACACCTTC.

In this sample, this clonotype turned up many times. The chain is built from TRBV12-3 or TRBV12-4 and TRBJ1-3; D is unresolved. The CDR3 loop spans 13 amino acids. Trimming took off 6 bases at V and 0 bases at J, with 6 bases between the two ends. The CDR3 reads CASSLSSGNTIYF. The DNA for the CDR3 is TGTGCCAGCAGCTTAAGCTCTGGAAACACCATATATTTT.

The chain recombines TRBV5-1 with TRBJ2-7; D not certain. The CDR3 is 14 amino acids. Between the trimmed V and J ends, which lost 1 base and 2 bases, there was a span of 10 bases. From germline, CDR1 is SGHRS and CDR2 YFSETQ. DNA of the CDR3: TGCGCCAGCAGCTTGATTGCAGAGACCTACGAGCAGTACTTC. Translated, it gives CASSLIAETYEQYF.

This clonotype was detected a few times. The V gene is TRBV28, the J gene TRBJ2-7; D may be TRBD2 (6 bases). The CDR3 is made up of 12 amino acids. V was trimmed by 8 bases and J by 6 bases, leaving 14 bases between them. Germline assignment: CDR1 MDHEN and CDR2 SYDVKM. CDR3 nucleotide sequence: TGTGCCAGCGCGGGGAGCAAAGGCGAGCAGTACTTC. Translating gives CASAGSKGEQYF.

This clonotype occurred a few times. This rearrangement joins TRBV2 to TRBJ2-5; 12 bases match TRBD1. The V gene's germline CDR1 is SNHLY and CDR2 FYNNEI. The trim removed 4 bases at V and 4 bases at J, leaving 16 bases unmatched. The CDR3 consists of 19 residues. The CDR3 DNA is TGTGCCAGCAGTGCCTGGGGGACAGGGGGCACGTCTCGGCGAGAGACCCAGTACTTC. This encodes CASSAWGTGGTSRRETQYF.

CDR3 bases: TGTGCCAGCAGTTGGACAGGGAAAGGCTACACCTTC. Translation: CASSWTGKGYTF. V usage is TRBV12-3 or TRBV12-4 and J usage is TRBJ1-2, with TRBD1 matching 8 bases. The trim removed 4 bases at V and 8 bases at J, leaving 3 bases unmatched. The CDR3 contains 12 residues.

The genes are TRBV12-3 or TRBV12-4 and TRBJ2-1; TRBD1 matches at 8 bases. The CDR3 totals 14 residues. V gave up 4 bases and J gave up 6 bases; unmatched junction bases: 5. CDR3: CASSSNTGGNEQFF. In DNA, the CDR3 is TGTGCCAGCAGTTCAAATACAGGGGGCAATGAGCAGTTCTTC.

The chain uses TRBV12-3 or TRBV12-4 and TRBJ2-4; tentative D call: TRBD2 (6 bases). CDR3 size: 16 residues. Trimming removed 3 bases at V and 3 bases at J, with 15 bases between. CDR3 in DNA: TGTGCCAGCAGTTTCACGGGGGAGCGTCGCAAAAACATTCAGTACTTC. Translated, it gives CASSFTGERRKNIQYF.

The chain carries TRBV10-3 and TRBJ2-1, with 16 bases lining up with TRBD2. The junction had 4 bases not matched to a gene; V was cut back by 10 bases and J by 1 base. CDR1 and CDR2 from the germline V gene are ENHRY and SYGVKD. The CDR3 extends over 16 amino acids. DNA of the CDR3: TGTGCCACGGGACTAGCGGGAGGGACGTCCTACAATGAGCAGTTCTTC. Translation: CATGLAGGTSYNEQFF.

This clonotype was recorded only once. V usage is TRBV12-3 or TRBV12-4 and J usage is TRBJ1-6; D is possibly TRBD1 (5 bases). V shed 1 base and J shed 11 bases, with 15 bases lying between them. The CDR3 runs to 15 residues. CDR3 bases: TGTGCCAGCAGTTTAGTCGCGCAGGGAGGGGCACCCCTCCACTTT. As protein: CASSLVAQGGAPLHF.

The chain joins TRBV10-3 to TRBJ2-3; 7 positions match TRBD2. V gave up 2 bases and J gave up 0 bases; unmatched junction bases: 11. Germline assignment: CDR1 ENHRY and CDR2 SYGVKD. This CDR3 has 18 amino acids. The CDR3 is CAISEDPRLATSTDTQYF. In DNA form, the CDR3 reads TGTGCCATCAGTGAGGACCCAAGACTAGCAACTAGCACAGATACGCAGTATTTT.

This clonotype was detected a few times. The chain carries TRBV5-1 and TRBJ2-2, with D hard to call. Germline values: CDR1 SGHRS, CDR2 YFSETQ. The CDR3 has 16 amino acids. V was pared by 1 base and J by 1 base, with 11 bases between. The CDR3 protein is CASSLKSPKNTGELFF. CDR3 in DNA: TGCGCCAGCAGCTTGAAGTCCCCCAAGAACACCGGGGAGCTGTTTTTT.

The CDR3 is CASSPTLRDSPLHF. In nucleotides, the CDR3 is TGTGCCAGCAGCCCGACACTAAGGGATTCACCCCTCCACTTT. The rearrangement uses TRBV12-3 or TRBV12-4 and TRBJ1-6; D uncertain. V was cut by 6 bases and J by 8 bases, with 14 bases left in between. The CDR3 loop spans 14 amino acids.

The V call is TRBV12-3 or TRBV12-4, the J call TRBJ2-2; D is uncertain. The CDR3 runs to 14 residues. V lost 4 bases and J 3 bases, leaving 9 bases between the germline ends. CDR3 loop: CASSSMIYTGELFF. CDR3 nucleotide sequence: TGTGCCAGCAGTTCCATGATATACACCGGGGAGCTGTTTTTT.

The genes are TRBV6-1 and TRBJ2-3; D unclear. Germline V lookup: CDR1 MNHNS, CDR2 SASEGT. V lost 3 bases and J 11 bases, leaving 9 bases between the germline ends. The CDR3 is 11 residues long. The CDR3 loop reads CASSETHRQYF. In DNA form, the CDR3 reads TGTGCCAGCAGTGAGACCCACAGGCAGTATTTT.

V and J are TRBV30 and TRBJ2-3; D not resolved. CDR3 length: 13 amino acids. V was trimmed by 3 bases and J by 0 bases, leaving 7 bases between them. The germline gives CDR1 GTSNPN, CDR2 SVGIG (reference sequence). CDR3 amino acids: CAWRKQSTDTQYF. The CDR3, as DNA: TGTGCCTGGAGAAAGCAGAGCACAGATACGCAGTATTTT.

In this sample, this clonotype turned up a few times. The V and J genes are TRBV11-3 and TRBJ2-1; possible D gene TRBD1, 6 bases. There are 13 residues in the CDR3. In germline, CDR1 is SGHNT, CDR2 YENEEA. V was clipped by 5 bases and J by 7 bases, with 12 bases between them. In DNA form, the CDR3 reads TGTGCCAGCAGCCAAGATCAGGGGAATGAGCAGTTCTTC. Protein: CASSQDQGNEQFF.

This clonotype came up a few times. This sequence joins TRBV7-7 and TRBJ2-2; the D gene is possibly TRBD2 (5 bases). The germline CDR1 and CDR2 sequences are SSHAT and FNYEAQ (reference sequence). V was pared by 2 bases and J by 11 bases, with 9 bases between. The CDR3 length is 12 residues. The CDR3 loop reads CASSLRETELFF. DNA of the CDR3: TGTGCCAGCAGCTTAAGGGAGACAGAGCTGTTTTTT.